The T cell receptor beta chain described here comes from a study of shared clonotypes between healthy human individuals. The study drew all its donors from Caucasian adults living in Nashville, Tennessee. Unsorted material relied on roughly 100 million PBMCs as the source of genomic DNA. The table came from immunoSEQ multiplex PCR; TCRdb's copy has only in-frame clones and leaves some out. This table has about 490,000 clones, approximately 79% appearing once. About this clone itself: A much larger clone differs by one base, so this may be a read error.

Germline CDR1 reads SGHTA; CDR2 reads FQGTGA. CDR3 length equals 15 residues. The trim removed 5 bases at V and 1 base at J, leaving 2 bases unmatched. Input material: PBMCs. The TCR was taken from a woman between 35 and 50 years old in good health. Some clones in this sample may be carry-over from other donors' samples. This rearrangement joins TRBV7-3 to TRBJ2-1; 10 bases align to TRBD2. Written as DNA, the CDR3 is TGTGCCAGCAGCCTACTAGCGGGATCCTACAATGAGCAGTTCTTC. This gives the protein CASSLLAGSYNEQFF.